Each of the 32 T cell receptor beta chains below was sequenced from the same sample in a study of regulatory T cells in long-lasting Graves disease. Library construction for TCR beta used iRepertoire HTBI primers and Arm-PCR of CDR3 regions. TCRdb re-derived calls from the multiplex PCR reads in MiXCR, one entry per CDR3 protein. Of approximately 460,000 distinct CDR3 sequences listed, roughly 17% are singletons. Time point described: newly diagnosed GD, antithyroid drugs for less than 3 months. With RNA extracted from PBMCs as input, the TCR library was made. This sample was also put to use in a study of T cells in Graves' hyperthyroidism and ophthalmopathy.

Here the sequenced sample was peripheral blood mononuclear cells (PBMCs), taken at new diagnosis, from a patient treated with antithyroid drugs. The receptors stem from a woman aged 25 to 39 with Graves disease.

This clonotype was seen many times. The V and J genes are TRBV11-2 and TRBJ2-7; D might be TRBD2 (5 bases). Between the trimmed V and J ends, which lost 2 bases and 2 bases, there was a span of 19 bases. Germline V gene lookup returns CDR1 SGHAT and CDR2 FQNNGV. The CDR3 has 17 residues. The CDR3 spells CASSLSSAYGIPYEQYF. The DNA for the CDR3 is TGTGCCAGCAGCTTATCATCCGCATACGGGATTCCCTACGAGCAGTACTTC. The variable domain in full, completed from reference TRBV11-2 and TRBJ2-7, reads EAGVAQSPRYKIIEKRQSVAFWCNPISGHATLYWYQQILGQGPKLLIQFQNNGVVDDSQLPKDRFSAERLKGVDSTLKIQPAKLEDSAVYLCASSLSSAYGIPYEQYFGPGTRLTVT.

This clonotype was seen ten or more times. The V call is TRBV7-8, the J call TRBJ2-3, with a tentative D call TRBD2 (6 bases). Trimming removed 6 bases at V and 4 bases at J, with 17 bases between. The CDR3 runs 15 residues. Germline V gene sequence: CDR1 SGHVS, CDR2 FQNEAQ. The DNA of the CDR3 is TGTGCCAGCAGTCCGTATTCGTGGGGGGCAGATACGCAGTATTTT. Protein product: CASSPYSWGADTQYF.

The sample holds many counts of this clonotype. This rearrangement joins TRBV6-1 to TRBJ2-3; TRBD2 might be the D (6 bases). Germline V gives CDR1 MNHNS, CDR2 SASEGT. Trimming removed 5 bases from V and 3 bases from J, with 18 bases in between. The CDR3 length is 16 residues. CDR3 bases: TGTGCCAGCAGTCCCAAAGCGGGTAGCCGGACAGATACGCAGTATTTT. Encoded protein: CASSPKAGSRTDTQYF.

The V and J genes are TRBV28 and TRBJ1-5; D may be TRBD1 (6 bases). Germline assignment: CDR1 MDHEN and CDR2 SYDVKM. The CDR3 covers 17 residues. V gave up 5 bases and J gave up 2 bases, with 19 bases separating them. Here the CDR3 reads CASSPVTGLGGNQPQHF. The CDR3 region has the DNA TGTGCCAGCAGTCCCGTGACAGGACTAGGGGGCAATCAGCCCCAGCATTTT. Filled out from reference TRBV28 and TRBJ1-5, the complete variable domain reads DVKVTQSSRYLVKRTGEKVFLECVQDMDHENMFWYRQDPGLGLRLIYFSYDVKMKEKGDIPEGYSVSREKKERFSLILESASTNQTSMYLCASSPVTGLGGNQPQHFGDGTRLSIL.

This clonotype was counted a single time. V usage is TRBV29-1 and J usage is TRBJ2-1; 8 bases are a match to TRBD2. After removal of 4 bases from V and 6 bases from J, the junction contained 5 bases not matched to a gene. CDR1 and CDR2 from the germline V gene are SQVTM and ANQGSEA. This CDR3 has 13 residues. CDR3 loop: CSVAAGVTNEQFF. For the CDR3, the DNA is TGCAGCGTTGCAGCGGGAGTCACCAATGAGCAGTTCTTC.

Concerning this clonotype itself: A read error is the likely source, as a far larger clone sits one nucleotide away. The gene calls are TRBV28 and TRBJ2-1; 7 bases are a match to TRBD2. The assigned J gene may be wrong: the sequence end matches TRBJ2-5 better. The CDR3 is 17 amino acids. Per the germline V gene, CDR1 is MDHEN and CDR2 is SYDVKM. In nucleotides, the CDR3 is TGTGCCAGCAGTTCTCCAGGAGCGGGGTTAGCCCAAGAGACCCAGTACTTC. Its protein product is CASSSPGAGLAQETQYF.

In this sample, this clonotype turned up many times. J is TRBJ2-2 and V is TRBV12-3 or TRBV12-4; 9 bases match TRBD1. J lost 4 bases, V lost 6 bases, and 6 bases had no gene match. The CDR3 consists of 15 residues. For the CDR3, the DNA is TGTGCCAGCAGAACCGGGACAGGGCCCACCGGGGAGCTGTTTTTT. It encodes CASRTGTGPTGELFF.

This clonotype was recorded at least ten times. The chain combines TRBV28 with TRBJ1-2, with 10 bases matching TRBD1. This CDR3 is built from 16 residues. Trimming removed 4 bases from V and 7 bases from J; junction bases left unmatched: 12. Germline CDR1 MDHEN, CDR2 SYDVKM. The CDR3 here is CASSSHPRQGAGGYTF. As DNA, the CDR3 is TGTGCCAGCAGTTCTCATCCCCGACAGGGGGCGGGTGGCTACACCTTC.

Turning to this clonotype: With a much larger clone just one base away, this may be a read error. DNA of the CDR3: TGTGCCAGCAGTTGGGGGGAGTACTACGAGCAGTACTTC. Translated, it gives CASSWGEYYEQYF. V gene TRBV25-1 combines with J gene TRBJ2-7, with D perhaps matching TRBD2 (6 bases). Germline CDR1 is MGHDK and CDR2 is SYGVNS. The V end lost 5 bases, the J end lost 3 bases, and 11 bases lay between the germline ends. CDR3 length: 13 residues.

This clonotype occurred many times. The rearrangement links TRBV20-1 to TRBJ2-1; 7 bases align to TRBD1. The CDR3 consists of 14 residues. The germline CDR1 and CDR2 sequences are DFQATT and SNEGSKA (reference sequence). Trimming at V came to 4 bases and at J to 8 bases, leaving 11 bases not matched to a gene. CDR3 residues: CSANRDRVSYEQFF. The CDR3 nucleotides are TGCAGTGCTAACAGAGACAGGGTTTCGTATGAGCAGTTCTTC.

This clonotype was seen many times. This chain links TRBV4-2 with TRBJ2-7; TRBD2 might be the D (5 bases). Deletions cut 1 base from V and 9 bases from J, with 13 bases between. The germline gives CDR1 LGHNA, CDR2 YNFKEQ. There are 13 residues in the CDR3. The CDR3 DNA reads TGTGCCAGCAGCCAAGGTAGTTCCCGGGGGCAGTACTTC. As protein: CASSQGSSRGQYF.

This clonotype was detected many times. This chain uses TRBV13 with TRBJ1-1; D may be TRBD1 (5 bases). V shed 2 bases and J shed 6 bases, with 13 bases lying between them. The CDR3 runs 14 residues. In germline, CDR1 is PRHDT, CDR2 FYEKMQ (reference sequence). The CDR3 region is CASSLRGANPEAFF. The CDR3 nucleotides are TGTGCCAGCAGCTTACGAGGGGCCAACCCTGAAGCTTTCTTT.

At least ten counts were recorded for this clonotype. The chain couples TRBV30 to TRBJ2-7; TRBD2 matches at 10 bases. From germline, CDR1 is GTSNPN and CDR2 SVGIG (reference sequence). With V trimmed by 2 bases and J by 4 bases, 11 bases remained unmatched. The CDR3 totals 16 residues. Here the CDR3 DNA reads TGTGCCTGGAGTAAAAGCGGGAGGGCCCAAAGTTACGAGCAGTACTTC. It is translated as CAWSKSGRAQSYEQYF.

This clonotype was seen many times. The rearrangement uses TRBV30 and TRBJ1-2; 7 bases are shared with TRBD1. Germline V lookup: CDR1 GTSNPN, CDR2 SVGIG (reference sequence). The CDR3 contains 15 residues. The junction had 11 bases not matched to a gene; V was cut back by 5 bases and J by 2 bases. This CDR3 is CAWSGQKVSNYGYTF. The CDR3 DNA sequence: TGTGCCTGGTCGGGACAGAAGGTCAGCAACTATGGCTACACCTTC.

The DNA of the CDR3 is TGTGCCAGCAGCTTAAGCGGGGAATCCTACAATGAGCAGTTCTTC. Its protein is CASSLSGESYNEQFF. The chain uses TRBV27 and TRBJ2-1; TRBD2 aligns across 7 bases. The CDR3 runs 15 residues. Germline V gives CDR1 MNHEY, CDR2 SMNVEV (reference sequence). Unmatched junction bases numbered 6, after V lost 6 bases and J lost 1 base.

The chain couples TRBV5-1 to TRBJ2-1; TRBD1 aligns across 9 bases. V lost 3 bases to trimming and J lost 6 bases; unmatched junction nucleotides: 10. The CDR3 totals 16 residues. From germline, CDR1 is SGHRS and CDR2 YFSETQ. CDR3 nucleotides: TGCGCCAGCAGCTCGAATACGGGACAGGGCACCAATGAGCAGTTCTTC. The encoded protein is CASSSNTGQGTNEQFF.

This clonotype was seen ten or more times. The chain joins TRBV5-1 to TRBJ2-1, with 12 positions matching TRBD2. This CDR3 is built from 15 residues. The germline V gene encodes CDR1 SGHRS and CDR2 YFSETQ. The V segment lost 4 bases and the J segment 5 bases; nucleotides outside the gene matches: 4. CDR3 sequence: CASSPRLAGDNEQFF. The CDR3 DNA follows: TGCGCCAGCAGCCCAAGACTAGCGGGAGACAATGAGCAGTTCTTC.

In this sample, this clonotype turned up a few times. One junction end disagrees with the germline gene, perhaps due to a read error. The V and J genes are TRBV6-2 or TRBV6-3 and TRBJ2-3; unclear D gene. CDR1 and CDR2 from the germline V gene are MNHEY and SVGEGT. The CDR3 covers 13 residues. As DNA, the CDR3 is TGTGCCGGCAGTTACCCAGGAACAGATACGCAGTATTTT. Translating it yields CAGSYPGTDTQYF.

The chain has TRBV6-1 and TRBJ1-2; a possible D gene is TRBD1 (5 bases). This CDR3 contains 13 residues. Trimming took off 6 bases at V and 5 bases at J, with 13 bases between the two ends. The V gene's germline CDR1 is MNHNS and CDR2 SASEGT. Here the CDR3 DNA reads TGTGCCAGCAGCCCGTGGGGGTTTTATGGCTACACCTTC. Amino acid sequence: CASSPWGFYGYTF.

This clonotype was recorded at least ten times. V and J are TRBV10-3 and TRBJ2-5; TRBD1 or TRBD2 may be the D gene (5 bases each). There are 13 residues in the CDR3. Trimming removed 7 bases at V and 4 bases at J, with 13 bases between. The germline CDR1 and CDR2 sequences are ENHRY and SYGVKD. For the CDR3, the DNA is TGTGCCATCACACCGGGACCGCCAGAGACCCAGTACTTC. It yields the protein CAITPGPPETQYF.

This clonotype was recorded many times. V usage is TRBV28 and J usage is TRBJ2-7, with D tentatively TRBD2 (5 bases). The CDR3 totals 14 residues. The germline V gene has CDR1 MDHEN and CDR2 SYDVKM. Trimming took off 5 bases at V and 3 bases at J, with 14 bases between the two ends. The CDR3 region is CASSPWTGFYEQYF. Written as DNA, the CDR3 is TGTGCCAGCAGTCCCTGGACGGGATTCTACGAGCAGTACTTC.

This clonotype was recorded a few times. The V call is TRBV28, the J call TRBJ1-2; 7 nucleotides agree with TRBD1. With V trimmed by 7 bases and J by 2 bases, 10 bases remained unmatched. Germline lookup yields CDR1 MDHEN and CDR2 SYDVKM. The CDR3 runs 15 residues. The CDR3 nucleotides read TGTGCCAGCACCGCCCCCGCAGGGGGAAACTATGGCTACACCTTC. Its protein is CASTAPAGGNYGYTF.

In its sample, this clonotype was seen many times. The rearrangement links TRBV30 to TRBJ2-7; 7 bases match TRBD2. The V and J ends lost 0 bases and 0 bases, in that order; junction bases with no gene match: 14. CDR1 is GTSNPN and CDR2 is SVGIG in the germline V gene (reference sequence). The CDR3 has 18 residues. The CDR3 DNA reads as TGTGCCTGGAGTGTTACCCCCCCCGGGGCGGGAGACTCCTACGAGCAGTACTTC. Its translation: CAWSVTPPGAGDSYEQYF.

This clonotype was recorded at least ten times. This chain uses TRBV7-9 with TRBJ1-1; D gene unclear. V lost 5 bases to trimming and J lost 0 bases, with 10 bases between them. Germline assignment: CDR1 SEHNR and CDR2 FQNEAQ (reference sequence). The CDR3 is 14 residues long. DNA of the CDR3: TGTGCCAGCAGCCCCACCTACTTGAACACTGAAGCTTTCTTT. Its translation: CASSPTYLNTEAFF.

The chain links TRBV11-1 to TRBJ2-3; 7 positions agree with TRBD1. The CDR3 length is 14 residues. The germline gives CDR1 SGHAT, CDR2 FQDESV (reference sequence). The V segment lost 5 bases and the J segment 1 base; nucleotides outside the gene matches: 3. The CDR3 DNA sequence: TGTGCCAGCAGCCTGGGACAGCGCACAGATACGCAGTATTTT. Amino acids: CASSLGQRTDTQYF.

This clonotype was picked up many times. This chain joins TRBV13 and TRBJ2-7, with D perhaps given as TRBD1 or TRBD2 (5 bases each). The V end was cut by 2 bases, the J end by 5 bases, with 13 bases between. In germline, CDR1 is PRHDT, CDR2 FYEKMQ (reference sequence). There are 14 residues in the CDR3. The CDR3 region has the DNA TGTGCCAGCAGCTTATGGGGGAGCACGCACGAGCAGTACTTC. This encodes CASSLWGSTHEQYF. The full variable domain, with the rest looked up from reference TRBV13 and TRBJ2-7, is AAGVIQSPRHLIKEKRETATLKCYPIPRHDTVYWYQQGPGQDPQFLISFYEKMQSDKGSIPDRFSAQQFSDYHSELNMSSLELGDSALYFCASSLWGSTHEQYFGPGTRLTVT.

This clonotype was counted ten times or more. This chain connects TRBV12-3 or TRBV12-4 to TRBJ2-7, with TRBD2 matching 8 bases. V gave up 7 bases and J gave up 0 bases; unmatched junction bases: 17. The CDR3 totals 18 residues. The CDR3 bases are TGTGCCAGCAAAATGGCGGGAGGCGGGGGCACTGGCTCCTACGAGCAGTACTTC. Translated: CASKMAGGGGTGSYEQYF.

Worth noting for this clonotype: It is likely a read error, because the conserved phenylalanine at the end of the CDR3 is missing. V gene TRBV10-3 combines with J gene TRBJ2-7, with D unresolved. The CDR3 has 16 amino acids. Trimming removed 4 bases from V and 2 bases from J, with 18 bases in between. CDR1 ENHRY and CDR2 SYGVKD come from the germline V gene. CDR3 residues: CAISVVKGPNTYEQYL. The CDR3, as DNA: TGTGCCATCAGTGTCGTTAAGGGTCCGAACACCTACGAGCAGTACCTC.

This clonotype was recorded at least ten times. V usage is TRBV20-1 and J usage is TRBJ2-5, with D possibly being TRBD1 (5 bases). CDR1 and CDR2 from the germline V gene are DFQATT and SNEGSKA (reference sequence). V shed 3 bases and J shed 2 bases, with 10 bases lying between them. The CDR3 has 13 amino acids. In nucleotides, the CDR3 is TGCAGTGCTAGTATTACAGGACAAGAGACCCAGTACTTC. Translating it yields CSASITGQETQYF.

This clonotype was counted at least ten times. The rearrangement joins TRBV24-1 to TRBJ2-2, with a tentative D call TRBD2 (6 bases). V lost 4 bases, J lost 3 bases, and 17 bases lay in between. Germline V gives CDR1 KGHDR, CDR2 SFDVKD. CDR3 size: 17 residues. The CDR3 loop is CATSDWGRRDDTGELFF. The CDR3, as DNA: TGTGCCACCAGTGACTGGGGCCGGAGGGATGACACCGGGGAGCTGTTTTTT.

This clonotype was recorded at least ten times. The chain carries TRBV20-1 and TRBJ1-2; D not resolved. The CDR3 is 15 amino acids. With 0 bases removed from V and 1 base from J, the gap between germline ends came to 12 bases. Germline V gene lookup returns CDR1 DFQATT and CDR2 SNEGSKA (reference sequence). CDR3 coding DNA: TGCAGTGCTAGAGATGTACACACCCTTAACTATGGCTACACCTTC. Translation gives CSARDVHTLNYGYTF.

The genes are TRBV10-2 and TRBJ2-3; D may match TRBD1 or TRBD2 (5 bases each). Trimming stripped 8 bases from V and 5 bases from J, with 11 bases between. This CDR3 has 12 residues. Germline V gene sequence: CDR1 WSHSY, CDR2 SAAADI. CDR3 protein: CASRDLRDTQYF. The CDR3 nucleotides read TGCGCCAGCCGGGACCTGAGAGATACGCAGTATTTT.